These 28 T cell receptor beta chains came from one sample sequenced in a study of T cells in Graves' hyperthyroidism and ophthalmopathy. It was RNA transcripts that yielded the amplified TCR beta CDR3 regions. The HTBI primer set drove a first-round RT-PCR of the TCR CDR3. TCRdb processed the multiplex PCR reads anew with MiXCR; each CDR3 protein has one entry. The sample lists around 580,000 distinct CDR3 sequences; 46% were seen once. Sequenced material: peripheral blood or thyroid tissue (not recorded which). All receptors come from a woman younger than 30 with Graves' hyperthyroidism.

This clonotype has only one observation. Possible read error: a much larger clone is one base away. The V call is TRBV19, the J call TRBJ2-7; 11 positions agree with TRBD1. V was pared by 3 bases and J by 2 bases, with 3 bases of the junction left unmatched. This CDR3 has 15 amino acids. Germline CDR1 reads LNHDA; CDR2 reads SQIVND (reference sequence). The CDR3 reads CASSMDRGPPYEQYF. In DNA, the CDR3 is TGTGCCAGTAGTATGGACAGGGGGCCTCCCTACGAGCAGTACTTC.

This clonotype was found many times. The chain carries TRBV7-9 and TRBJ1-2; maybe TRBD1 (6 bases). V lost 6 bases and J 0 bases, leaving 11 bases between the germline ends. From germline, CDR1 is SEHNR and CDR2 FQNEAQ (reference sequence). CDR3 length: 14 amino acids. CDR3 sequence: CASSYREANYGYTF. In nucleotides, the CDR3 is TGTGCCAGCAGTTACAGGGAAGCTAACTATGGCTACACCTTC.

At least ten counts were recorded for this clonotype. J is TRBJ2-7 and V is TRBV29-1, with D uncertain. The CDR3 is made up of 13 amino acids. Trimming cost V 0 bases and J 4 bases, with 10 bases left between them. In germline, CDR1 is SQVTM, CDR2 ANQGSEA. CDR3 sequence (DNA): TGCAGCGTTGAAGATCACCTCACTTACGAGCAGTACTTC. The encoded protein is CSVEDHLTYEQYF.

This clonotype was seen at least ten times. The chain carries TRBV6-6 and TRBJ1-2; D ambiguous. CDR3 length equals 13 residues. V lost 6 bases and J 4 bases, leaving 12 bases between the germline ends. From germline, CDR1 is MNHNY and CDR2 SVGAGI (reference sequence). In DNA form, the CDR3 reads TGTGCCAGCAGGGTAGGGTTTAGCTATGGCTACACCTTC. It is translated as CASRVGFSYGYTF.

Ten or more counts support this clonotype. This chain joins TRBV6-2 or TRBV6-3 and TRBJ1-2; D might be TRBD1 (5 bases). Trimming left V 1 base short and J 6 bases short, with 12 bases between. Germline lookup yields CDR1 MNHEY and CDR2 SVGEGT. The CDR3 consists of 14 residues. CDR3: CASSYLQAGHGYTF. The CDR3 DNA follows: TGTGCCAGCAGTTACTTACAGGCGGGGCATGGCTACACCTTC.

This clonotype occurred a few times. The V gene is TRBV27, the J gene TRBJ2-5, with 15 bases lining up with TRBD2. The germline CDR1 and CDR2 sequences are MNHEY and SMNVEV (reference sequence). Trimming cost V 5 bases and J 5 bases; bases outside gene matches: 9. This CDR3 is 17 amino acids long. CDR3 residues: CASSPRTSGRAQETQYF. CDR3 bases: TGTGCCAGCAGTCCCCGGACTAGCGGGAGGGCCCAGGAGACCCAGTACTTC.

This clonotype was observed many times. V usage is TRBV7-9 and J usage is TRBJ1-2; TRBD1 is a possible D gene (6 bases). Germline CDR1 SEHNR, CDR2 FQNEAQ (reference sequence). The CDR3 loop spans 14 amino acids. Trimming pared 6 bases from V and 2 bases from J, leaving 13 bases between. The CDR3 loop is CASRHYRENYGYTF. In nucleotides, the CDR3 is TGTGCCAGCAGACACTACAGGGAGAACTATGGCTACACCTTC. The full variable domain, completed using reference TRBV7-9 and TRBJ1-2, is DTGVSQNPRHKITKRGQNVTFRCDPISEHNRLYWYRQTLGQGPEFLTYFQNEAQLEKSRLLSDRFSAERPKGSFSTLEIQRTEQGDSAMYLCASRHYRENYGYTFGSGTRLTVV.

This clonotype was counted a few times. For the CDR3, the DNA is TGTGCCAGCACGGGACAGGCTACCGGGGAGCTGTTTTTT. Amino acids: CASTGQATGELFF. J is TRBJ2-2 and V is TRBV2; 8 bases are shared with TRBD1. Germline lookup yields CDR1 SNHLY and CDR2 FYNNEI. This CDR3 is built from 13 residues. The V segment lost 7 bases and the J segment 5 bases; nucleotides outside the gene matches: 3.

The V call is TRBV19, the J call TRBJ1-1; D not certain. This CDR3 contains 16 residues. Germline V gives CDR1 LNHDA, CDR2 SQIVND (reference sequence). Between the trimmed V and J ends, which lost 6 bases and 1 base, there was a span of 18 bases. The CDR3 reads CASRLKLNVRNTEAFF. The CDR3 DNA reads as TGTGCCAGTAGACTAAAATTGAATGTCAGGAACACTGAAGCTTTCTTT.

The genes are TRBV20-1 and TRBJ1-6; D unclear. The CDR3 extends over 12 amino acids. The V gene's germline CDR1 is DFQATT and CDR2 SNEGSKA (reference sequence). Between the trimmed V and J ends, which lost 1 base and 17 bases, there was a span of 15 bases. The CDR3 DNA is TGCAGTGCTAGAGTTGGGAAGCTTTCCTTCCACTTT. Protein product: CSARVGKLSFHF.

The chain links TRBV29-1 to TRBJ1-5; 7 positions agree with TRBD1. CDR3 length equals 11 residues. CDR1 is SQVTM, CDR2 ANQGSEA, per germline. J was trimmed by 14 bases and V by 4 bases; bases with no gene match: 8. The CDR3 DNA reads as TGCAGCGTTGGGGGGACAGCCAATGAGCATTTT. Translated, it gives CSVGGTANEHF.

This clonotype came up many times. The CDR3 here is CASSLVQGREQYF. CDR3 nucleotide sequence: TGTGCCAGCAGCTTAGTACAGGGGCGAGAGCAGTACTTC. The chain joins TRBV7-9 to TRBJ2-7, with TRBD1 matching 7 bases. Germline values: CDR1 SEHNR, CDR2 FQNEAQ (reference sequence). The CDR3 extends over 13 amino acids. With V trimmed by 1 base and J by 7 bases, 4 bases remained unmatched.

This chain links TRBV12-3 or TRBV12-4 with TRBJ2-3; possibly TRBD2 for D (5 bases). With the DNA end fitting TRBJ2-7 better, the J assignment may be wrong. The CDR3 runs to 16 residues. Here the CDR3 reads CASSLRPHSSTDTQYF. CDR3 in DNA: TGTGCCAGCAGTCTCCGGCCCCATTCTAGCACAGATACGCAGTACTTC.

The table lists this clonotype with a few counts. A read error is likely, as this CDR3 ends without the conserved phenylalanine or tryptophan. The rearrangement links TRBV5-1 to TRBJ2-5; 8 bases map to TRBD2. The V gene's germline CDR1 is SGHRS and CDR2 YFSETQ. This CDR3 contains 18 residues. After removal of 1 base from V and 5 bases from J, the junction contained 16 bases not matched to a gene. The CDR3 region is CASSLIRGSREGVETQYL. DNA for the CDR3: TGCGCCAGCAGCTTGATAAGAGGCTCCCGGGAGGGCGTGGAGACCCAGTACCTC.

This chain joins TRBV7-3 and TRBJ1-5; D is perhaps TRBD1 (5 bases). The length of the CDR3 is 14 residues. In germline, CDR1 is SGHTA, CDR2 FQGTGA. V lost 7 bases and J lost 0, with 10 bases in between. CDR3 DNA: TGTGCCAGCAACCGACAGTCTAGCAATCAGCCCCAGCATTTT. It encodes CASNRQSSNQPQHF.

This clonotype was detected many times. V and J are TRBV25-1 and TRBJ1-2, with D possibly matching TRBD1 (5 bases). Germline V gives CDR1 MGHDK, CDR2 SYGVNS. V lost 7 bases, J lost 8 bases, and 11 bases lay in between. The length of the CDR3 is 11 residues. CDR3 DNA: TGTGCCAGCAACGGAGGGGCCGGCTACACCTTC. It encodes CASNGGAGYTF.

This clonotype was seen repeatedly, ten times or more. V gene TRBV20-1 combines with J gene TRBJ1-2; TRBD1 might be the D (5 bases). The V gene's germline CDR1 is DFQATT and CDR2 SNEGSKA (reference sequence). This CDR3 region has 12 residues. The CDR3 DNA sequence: TGCAGGGTGTGGGACGCCAACTATGGCTACACCTTC. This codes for CRVWDANYGYTF.

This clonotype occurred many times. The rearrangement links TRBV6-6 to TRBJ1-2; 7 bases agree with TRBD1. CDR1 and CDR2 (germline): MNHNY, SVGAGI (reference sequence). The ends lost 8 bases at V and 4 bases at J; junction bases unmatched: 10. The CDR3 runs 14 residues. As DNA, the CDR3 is TGTGCCAGCGGAAACCAAGGGACAGCCTATGGCTACACCTTC. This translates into CASGNQGTAYGYTF.

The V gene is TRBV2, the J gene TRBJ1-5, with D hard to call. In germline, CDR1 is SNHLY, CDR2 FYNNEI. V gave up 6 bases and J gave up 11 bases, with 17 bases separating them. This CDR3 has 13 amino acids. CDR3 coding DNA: TGTGCCAGCAGCGCTAGTACTCAAGAGACCCAGCATTTT. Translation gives CASSASTQETQHF.

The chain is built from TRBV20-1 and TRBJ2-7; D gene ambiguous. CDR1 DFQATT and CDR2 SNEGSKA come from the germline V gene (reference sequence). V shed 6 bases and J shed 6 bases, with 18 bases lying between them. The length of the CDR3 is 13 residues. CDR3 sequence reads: CSAVTGTACEQYF. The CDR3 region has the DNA TGCAGTGCGGTCACTGGAACGGCCTGCGAGCAGTACTTC.

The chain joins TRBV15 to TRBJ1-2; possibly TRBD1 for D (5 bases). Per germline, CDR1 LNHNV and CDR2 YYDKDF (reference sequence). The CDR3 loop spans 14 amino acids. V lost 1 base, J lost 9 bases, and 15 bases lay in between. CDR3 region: CATSRVWGLASYTF. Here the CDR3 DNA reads TGTGCCACCAGCAGAGTATGGGGGTTAGCAAGCTACACCTTC.

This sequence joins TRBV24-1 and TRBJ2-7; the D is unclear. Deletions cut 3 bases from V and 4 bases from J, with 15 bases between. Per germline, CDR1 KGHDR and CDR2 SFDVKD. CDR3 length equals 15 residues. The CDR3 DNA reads TGTGCCACCAGTGATCCCGGTCCCATGGGGTACGAGCAGTACTTC. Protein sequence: CATSDPGPMGYEQYF.

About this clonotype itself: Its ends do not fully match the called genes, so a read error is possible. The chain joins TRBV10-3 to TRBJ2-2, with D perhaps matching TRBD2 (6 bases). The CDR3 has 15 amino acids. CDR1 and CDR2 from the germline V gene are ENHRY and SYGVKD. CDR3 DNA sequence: TGCGCCATCATCGATGGGACGGGAGTAACTGGGGAGCTGTTTTTT. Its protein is CAIIDGTGVTGELFF.

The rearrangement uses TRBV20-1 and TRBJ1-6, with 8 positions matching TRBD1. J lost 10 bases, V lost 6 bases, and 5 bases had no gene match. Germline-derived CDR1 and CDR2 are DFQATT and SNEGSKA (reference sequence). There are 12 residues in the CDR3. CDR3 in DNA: TGCAGTGCGACGGGACAGGCCTCACCCCTCCACTTT. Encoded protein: CSATGQASPLHF.

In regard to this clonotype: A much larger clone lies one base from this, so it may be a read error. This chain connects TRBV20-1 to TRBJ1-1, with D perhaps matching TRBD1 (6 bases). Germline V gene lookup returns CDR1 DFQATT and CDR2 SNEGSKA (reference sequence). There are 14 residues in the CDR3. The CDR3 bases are TGCAGTGCTAGAGCGGGGGGGCTGAACACTGAAGCTCTCTTT. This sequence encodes CSARAGGLNTEALF.

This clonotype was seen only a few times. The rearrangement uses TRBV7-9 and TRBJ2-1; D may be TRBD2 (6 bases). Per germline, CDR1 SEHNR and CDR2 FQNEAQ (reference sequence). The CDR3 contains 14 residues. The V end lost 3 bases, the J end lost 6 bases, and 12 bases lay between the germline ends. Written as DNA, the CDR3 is TGTGCCAGCAGCTTCGGGGGAGAGGGCAATGAGCAGTTCTTC. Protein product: CASSFGGEGNEQFF.

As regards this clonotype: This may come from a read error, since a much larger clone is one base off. This CDR3 reads CVSSLVGTTGQGTPYEQYF. The CDR3 bases are TGTGTCAGCAGCTTAGTGGGGACCACTGGACAGGGCACCCCCTACGAGCAGTACTTC. V usage is TRBV7-9 and J usage is TRBJ2-7; 8 nucleotides match TRBD1. The germline V gene encodes CDR1 SEHNR and CDR2 FQNEAQ (reference sequence). The CDR3 is 19 amino acids. Full variable domain (rest looked up from reference TRBV7-9 and TRBJ2-7): DTGVSQNPRHKITKRGQNVTFRCDPISEHNRLYWYRQTLGQGPEFLTYFQNEAQLEKSRLLSDRFSAERPKGSFSTLEIQRTEQGDSAMYLCVSSLVGTTGQGTPYEQYFGPGTRLTVT.

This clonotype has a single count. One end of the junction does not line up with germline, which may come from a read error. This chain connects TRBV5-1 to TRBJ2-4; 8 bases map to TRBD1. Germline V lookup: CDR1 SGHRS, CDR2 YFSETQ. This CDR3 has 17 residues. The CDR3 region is CASSLALGQVAKNIQCF. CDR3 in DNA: TGCGCCAGCAGCTTGGCACTGGGACAGGTAGCCAAAAACATTCAGTGCTTC.